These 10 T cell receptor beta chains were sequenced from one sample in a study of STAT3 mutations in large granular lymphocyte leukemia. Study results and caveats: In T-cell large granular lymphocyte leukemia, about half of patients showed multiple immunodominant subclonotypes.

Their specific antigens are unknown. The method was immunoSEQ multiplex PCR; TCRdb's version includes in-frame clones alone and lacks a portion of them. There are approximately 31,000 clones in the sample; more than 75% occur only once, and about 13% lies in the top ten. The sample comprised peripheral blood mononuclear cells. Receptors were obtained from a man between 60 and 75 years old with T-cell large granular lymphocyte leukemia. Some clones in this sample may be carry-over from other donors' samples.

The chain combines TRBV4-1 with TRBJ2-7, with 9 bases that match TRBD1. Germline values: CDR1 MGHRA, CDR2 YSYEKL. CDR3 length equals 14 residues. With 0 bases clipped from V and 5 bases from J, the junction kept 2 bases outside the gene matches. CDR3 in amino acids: CASSQERQGDEQYF. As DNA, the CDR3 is TGCGCCAGCAGCCAAGAGAGACAGGGGGACGAGCAGTACTTC.

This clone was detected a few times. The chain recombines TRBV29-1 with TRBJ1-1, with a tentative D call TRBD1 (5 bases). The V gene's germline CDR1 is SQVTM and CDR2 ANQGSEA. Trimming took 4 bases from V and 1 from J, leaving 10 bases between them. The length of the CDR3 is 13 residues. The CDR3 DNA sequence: TGCAGCGTTGGGGGGGTTCCGAACACTGAAGCTTTCTTT. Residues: CSVGGVPNTEAFF.

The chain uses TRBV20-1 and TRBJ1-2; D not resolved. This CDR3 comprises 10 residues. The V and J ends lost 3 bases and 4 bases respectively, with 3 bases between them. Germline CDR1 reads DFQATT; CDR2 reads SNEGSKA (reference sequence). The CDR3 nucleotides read TGCAGTGCTAGCCTCTATGGCTACACCTTC. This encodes CSASLYGYTF.

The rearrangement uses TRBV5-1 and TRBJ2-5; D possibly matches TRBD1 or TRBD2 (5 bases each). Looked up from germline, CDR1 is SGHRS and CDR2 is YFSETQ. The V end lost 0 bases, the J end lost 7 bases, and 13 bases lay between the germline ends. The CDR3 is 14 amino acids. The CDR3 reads CASSLAGREVTQYF. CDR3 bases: TGCGCCAGCAGCTTGGCGGGACGGGAAGTGACCCAGTACTTC. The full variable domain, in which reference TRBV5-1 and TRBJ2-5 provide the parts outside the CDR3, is KAGVTQTPRYLIKTRGQQVTLSCSPISGHRSVSWYQQTPGQGLQFLFEYFSETQRNKGNFPGRFSGRQFSNSRSEMNVSTLELGDSALYLCASSLAGREVTQYFGPGTRLLVL.

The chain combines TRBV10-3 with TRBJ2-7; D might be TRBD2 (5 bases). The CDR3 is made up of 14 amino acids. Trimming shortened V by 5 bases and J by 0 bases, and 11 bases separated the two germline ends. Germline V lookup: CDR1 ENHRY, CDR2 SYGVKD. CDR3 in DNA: TGTGCCATCAGTATAGCGTTGAGCTCCTACGAGCAGTACTTC. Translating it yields CAISIALSSYEQYF.

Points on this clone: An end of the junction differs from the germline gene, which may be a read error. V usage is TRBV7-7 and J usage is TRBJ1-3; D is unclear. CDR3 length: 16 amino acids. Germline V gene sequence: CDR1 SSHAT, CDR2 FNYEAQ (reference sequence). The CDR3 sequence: CASSPTLFGSGNTIYF. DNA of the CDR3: TGTGCTAGCAGCCCGACACTTTTCGGTTCTGGAAACACCATATATTTT.

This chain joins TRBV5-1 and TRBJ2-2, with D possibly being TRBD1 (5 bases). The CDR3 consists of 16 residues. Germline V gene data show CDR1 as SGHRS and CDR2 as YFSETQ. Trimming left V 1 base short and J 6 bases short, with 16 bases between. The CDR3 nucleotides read TGCGCCAGCAGCTTGCAGGGTTCAGAGTTTGCCGGGGAGCTGTTTTTT. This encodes CASSLQGSEFAGELFF.

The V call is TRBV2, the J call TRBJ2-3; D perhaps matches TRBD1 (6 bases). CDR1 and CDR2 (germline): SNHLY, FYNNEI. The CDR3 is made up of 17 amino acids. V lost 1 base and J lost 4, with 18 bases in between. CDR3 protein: CASSEVGSLAGADTQYF. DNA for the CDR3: TGTGCCAGCAGTGAAGTGGGGAGCTTAGCAGGGGCAGATACGCAGTATTTT. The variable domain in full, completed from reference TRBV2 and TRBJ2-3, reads EPEVTQTPSHQVTQMGQEVILRCVPISNHLYFYWYRQILGQKVEFLVSFYNNEISEKSEIFDDQFSVERPDGSNFTLKIRSTKLEDSAMYFCASSEVGSLAGADTQYFGPGTRLTVL.

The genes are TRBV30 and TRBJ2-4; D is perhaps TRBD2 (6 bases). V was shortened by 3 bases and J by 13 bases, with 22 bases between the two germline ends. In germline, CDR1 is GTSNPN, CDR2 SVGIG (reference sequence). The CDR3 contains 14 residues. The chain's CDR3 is CAWRAPSEDPLQYF. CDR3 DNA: TGTGCCTGGAGAGCCCCTAGCGAGGACCCCTTGCAGTACTTC.

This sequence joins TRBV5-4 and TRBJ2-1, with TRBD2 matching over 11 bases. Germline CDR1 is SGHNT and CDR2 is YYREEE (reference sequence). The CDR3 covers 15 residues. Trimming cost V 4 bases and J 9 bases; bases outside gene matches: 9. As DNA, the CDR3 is TGTGCCAGCAGCGGTACTAGCGGGAGTTCTCTTGAGCAGTTCTTC. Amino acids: CASSGTSGSSLEQFF.